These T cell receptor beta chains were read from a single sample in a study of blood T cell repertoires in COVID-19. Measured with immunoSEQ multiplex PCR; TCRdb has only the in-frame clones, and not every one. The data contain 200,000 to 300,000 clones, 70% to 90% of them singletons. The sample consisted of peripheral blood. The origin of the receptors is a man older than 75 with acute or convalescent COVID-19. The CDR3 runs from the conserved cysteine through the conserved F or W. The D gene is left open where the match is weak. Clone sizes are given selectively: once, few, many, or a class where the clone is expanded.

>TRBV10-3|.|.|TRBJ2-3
TGTGCCACCGCCGGGACATTAGACACAGATACGCAGTATTTT
CATAGTLDTDTQYF
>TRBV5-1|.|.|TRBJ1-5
TGCGCCAGCAGCTTGGCAGGGGGCAATCAGCCCCAGCATTTT
CASSLAGGNQPQHF
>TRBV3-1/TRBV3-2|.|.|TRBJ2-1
TGTGCCAGCAGCCAACGGGCGGGTTCGGATGAGCAGTTCTTC
CASSQRAGSDEQFF
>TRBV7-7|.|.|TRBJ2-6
TGTGCCAGCAGCAAAACAGGGAGAACTGGGGCCAACGTCCTGACTTTC
CASSKTGRTGANVLTF
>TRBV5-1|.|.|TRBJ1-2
TGCGCCAGCAGAGCAACTAACTATGGCTACACCTTC
CASRATNYGYTF
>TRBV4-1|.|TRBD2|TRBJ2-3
TGCGCCAGCAGCTACGAAGGGCACGCGGGGGGCCATACAGATACGCAGTATTTT
CASSYEGHAGGHTDTQYF
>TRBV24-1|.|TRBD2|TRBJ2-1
TGTGCCACCAGCTCCCCGGGACTAGCCTTAAATGAGCAGTTCTTC
CATSSPGLALNEQFF
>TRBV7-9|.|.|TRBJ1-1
TGTGCCAGCAGCTTAGGGACTCTCACTGAAGCTTTCTTT
CASSLGTLTEAFF
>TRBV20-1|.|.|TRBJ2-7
TGCAGTGCTAGAATATACTACGAGCAGTACTTC
CSARIYYEQYF
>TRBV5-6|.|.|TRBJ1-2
TGTGCCAGCAGCTTGGTTTCAGGGCCTGACGGCTACACCTTC
CASSLVSGPDGYTF
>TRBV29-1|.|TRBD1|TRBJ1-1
TGCAGCGTTTCAGGGGGCCTGAGGAACACTGAAGCTTTCTTT
CSVSGGLRNTEAFF
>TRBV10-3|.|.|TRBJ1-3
TGTGCCATCAGTGCCACAGGGTCTGGAAACACCATATATTTT
CAISATGSGNTIYF
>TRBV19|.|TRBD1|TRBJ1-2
TGTGCCAGTAAACTAGGGACAGGTACTGGCTACACCTTC
CASKLGTGTGYTF
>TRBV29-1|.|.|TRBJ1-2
TGCAGCGCCACGACAGCTAACTATGGCTACACCTTC
CSATTANYGYTF
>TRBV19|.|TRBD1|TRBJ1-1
TGTGCCAGTAGTCCCCAGACAGGGAGCACTGAAGCTTTCTTT
CASSPQTGSTEAFF
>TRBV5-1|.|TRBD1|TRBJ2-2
TGCGCCAGCAGCTTGGGCCAGGGGGCGAACACCGGGGAGCTGTTTTTT
CASSLGQGANTGELFF
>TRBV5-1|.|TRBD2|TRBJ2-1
TGCGCCAGCAGCTTGGAAGCGGGAGGGTGGAATGAGCAGTTCTTC
CASSLEAGGWNEQFF
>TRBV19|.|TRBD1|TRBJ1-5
TGTGCCAGTACTATGGGACAGATCTCTAATGGGCCCCAGCATTTT
CASTMGQISNGPQHF
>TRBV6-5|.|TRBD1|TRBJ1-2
TGTGCCAGCAGTACAAGACAGGGTGGCTATGGCTACACCTTC
CASSTRQGGYGYTF
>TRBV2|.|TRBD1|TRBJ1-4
TGTGCCAGCAACCTCCGGGACAGGGGAAGAACTAATGAAAAACTGTTTTTT
CASNLRDRGRTNEKLFF
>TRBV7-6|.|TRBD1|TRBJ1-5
TGTGCCAGCAGTCGGACAGGGATGGGACAGCCCCAGCATTTT
CASSRTGMGQPQHF
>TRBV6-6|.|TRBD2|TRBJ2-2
TGTGCCAGCAGTGACGGGGGGGGCAAGCCCGGGGAGCTGTTTTTT
CASSDGGGKPGELFF
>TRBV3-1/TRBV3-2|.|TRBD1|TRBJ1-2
TGTGCCAGCAGCCAGAGAGACAGGGTTTATGGCTACACCTTC
CASSQRDRVYGYTF
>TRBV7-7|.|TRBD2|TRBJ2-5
TGTGCCAGCAGCTACTCTGGCGGGGGAGGAGAGACCCAGTACTTC
CASSYSGGGGETQYF
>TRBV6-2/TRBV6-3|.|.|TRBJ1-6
TGTGCCAGCAGTTTCCCCCAGGAGGGGCGGCCCCTCCACTTT
CASSFPQEGRPLHF
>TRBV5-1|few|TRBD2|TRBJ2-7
TGCGCCAGCAGGGCGGGACTAGCGAGGGGGGAGCAGTACTTC
CASRAGLARGEQYF
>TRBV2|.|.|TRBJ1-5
TGTGCCAGCAGTGATATGAGACAGGGCAATCAGCCCCAGCATTTT
CASSDMRQGNQPQHF
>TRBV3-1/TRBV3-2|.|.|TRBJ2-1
TGTGCCAGCAGCCAAGATTTGAACAGAGTTAATGAGCAGTTCTTC
CASSQDLNRVNEQFF
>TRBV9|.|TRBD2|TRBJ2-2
TGTGCCAGCAGCTCGGGACTAGCGAGCACCGGGGAGCTGTTTTTT
CASSSGLASTGELFF
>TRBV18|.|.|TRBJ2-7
TGTGCCAGCTCATCGACAGCTAGTTCCTACGAGCAGTACTTC
CASSSTASSYEQYF
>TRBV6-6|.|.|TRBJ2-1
TGTGCCAGCAGTCTAGGGACAATACCGGGGGGCTCCTACAATGAGCAGTTCTTC
CASSLGTIPGGSYNEQFF
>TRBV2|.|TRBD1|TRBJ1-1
TGTGCCAGCAGTGAAGCGCTTCGTCTCAGGGGGCGATGGACTGAAGCTTTCTTT
CASSEALRLRGRWTEAFF
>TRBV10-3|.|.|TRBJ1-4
TGTGCCATCAGTGAATCGGGGACTGAGTGGGATGAAAAACTGTTTTTT
CAISESGTEWDEKLFF
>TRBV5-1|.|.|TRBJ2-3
TGCGCCAGCAGCTTGGGGCAGGGTCGATCAGATACGCAGTATTTT
CASSLGQGRSDTQYF
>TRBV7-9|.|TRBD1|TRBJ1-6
TGTGCCAGCAGCTTATCGGGACAGGGCGATTCACCCCTCCACTTT
CASSLSGQGDSPLHF
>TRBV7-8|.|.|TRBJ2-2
TGTGCCAGCAGAGAGGCGGGGACTTCGAACACCGGGGAGCTGTTTTTT
CASREAGTSNTGELFF
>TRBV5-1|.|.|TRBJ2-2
TGCGCCAGCAGCTTGACGCTAGCGAACACCGGGGAGCTGTTTTTT
CASSLTLANTGELFF
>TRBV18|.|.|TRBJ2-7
TGTGCCAGCTCACCGGGTTGGAGGCCTGGGGTATACGAGCAGTACTTC
CASSPGWRPGVYEQYF
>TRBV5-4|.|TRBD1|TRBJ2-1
TGTGCCAGCAGCATCGACAGGGGCTACAATGAGCAGTTCTTC
CASSIDRGYNEQFF
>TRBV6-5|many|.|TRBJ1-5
TGTGCCAGCAGCGGACATAGCAATCAGCCCCAGCATTTT
CASSGHSNQPQHF
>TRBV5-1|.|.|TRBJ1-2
TGCGCCAGCAGCTTGCAGGGTTTCCCCTATGGCTACACCTTC
CASSLQGFPYGYTF
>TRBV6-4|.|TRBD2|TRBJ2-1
TGTGCCAGCAGTGATCCCGGGACTAGCAAGTATAATGAGCAGTTCTTC
CASSDPGTSKYNEQFF